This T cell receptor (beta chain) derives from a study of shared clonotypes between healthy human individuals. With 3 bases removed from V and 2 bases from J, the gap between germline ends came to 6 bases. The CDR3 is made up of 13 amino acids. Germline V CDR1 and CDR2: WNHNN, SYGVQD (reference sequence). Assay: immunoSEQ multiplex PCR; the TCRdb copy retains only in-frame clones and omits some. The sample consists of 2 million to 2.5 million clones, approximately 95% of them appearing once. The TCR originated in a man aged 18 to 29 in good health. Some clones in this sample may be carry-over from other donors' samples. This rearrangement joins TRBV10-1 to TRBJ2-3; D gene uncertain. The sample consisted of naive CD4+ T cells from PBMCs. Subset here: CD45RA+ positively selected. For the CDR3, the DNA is TGCGCCAGCAGTGAAGGCAACACAGATACGCAGTATTTT. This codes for CASSEGNTDTQYF.